Described below is a single TCR beta chain sequence and its context. A second 7 to 11 cycle PCR used barcoded and J-beta primers. TCRdb independently ran MiXCR on the 5' RACE reads; one entry per CDR3 protein. The sample holds more than 1,000,000 distinct CDR3 sequences, around 25% seen once. This CDR3 region has 14 residues. Germline-derived CDR1 and CDR2 are LGHNT and FRNRAP. The ends were cut back, 1 base at V and 4 bases at J, with 9 bases in the middle. The data are from a study of blood T cells in healthy people across ages. This same sample was also part of a study on T cells of mothers and their children.

Sequencing was done on a sample of blood. This chain links TRBV12-5 with TRBJ2-3; no clear D. This receptor was identified in a girl aged 2 to 9 in good health. The CDR3 DNA is TGTGCTAGTGGTTTGGGACGGGCCGCAGATACGCAGTATTTT. Translated, it gives CASGLGRAADTQYF. Full variable domain (missing parts from reference TRBV12-5 and TRBJ2-3): DARVTQTPRHKVTEMGQEVTMRCQPILGHNTVFWYRQTMMQGLELLAYFRNRAPLDDSGMPKDRFSAEMPDATLATLKIQPSEPRDSAVYFCASGLGRAADTQYFGPGTRLTVL.